Shown below are 13 T cell receptor beta chains from a single sample sequenced in a study of blood T cell repertoires in COVID-19. The method was immunoSEQ multiplex PCR; TCRdb's version includes in-frame clones alone and lacks a portion of them. The table has fewer than 400,000 clones, approximately 88% seen once. The sample taken for sequencing was PBMCs or T cells enriched from blood (not recorded which). The receptors come from a man aged 30 to 45 who had recovered from COVID-19.

This chain joins TRBV3-1 (or the pseudogene TRBV3-2) and TRBJ1-1; D is unclear. This CDR3 region has 13 residues. V was pared by 2 bases and J by 6 bases, with 10 bases between. CDR1 LGHDT and CDR2 YNNKEL come from the germline V gene (reference sequence). CDR3 sequence reads: CASSQYRRSEAFF. The CDR3 region has the DNA TGTGCCAGCAGCCAATATAGGAGATCTGAAGCTTTCTTT.

V and J are TRBV28 and TRBJ2-7, with 7 nucleotides matching TRBD1. Losses at the gene ends were 3 bases for V and 2 bases for J; bases not matched to a gene: 7. Germline V lookup: CDR1 MDHEN, CDR2 SYDVKM. The CDR3 extends over 15 amino acids. Here the CDR3 DNA reads TGTGCCAGCAGTTTCCCCCCGCAGGGGGCCTACGAGCAGTACTTC. It codes for CASSFPPQGAYEQYF.

With respect to this clone: In the same sample, other DNA sequences code for this CDR3. The chain uses TRBV18 and TRBJ2-1; 7 bases map to TRBD2. CDR1 and CDR2 from the germline V gene are KGHSH and LQKENI. The V gene end was trimmed by 1 base and the J gene end by 2 bases; junction bases not matched to a gene: 2. The CDR3 totals 15 residues. The CDR3 spells CASSPLAGTYNEQFF. The DNA for the CDR3 is TGTGCCAGCTCACCACTAGCGGGTACCTACAATGAGCAGTTCTTC.

The rearrangement joins TRBV5-1 to TRBJ1-1; 7 bases map to TRBD1. CDR1 SGHRS and CDR2 YFSETQ come from the germline V gene. The CDR3 extends over 15 amino acids. V was pared by 0 bases and J by 4 bases, with 6 bases of the junction left unmatched. CDR3 DNA: TGCGCCAGCAGCTTGGGGGACAGTTGGGTCACTGAAGCTTTCTTT. Amino acid sequence: CASSLGDSWVTEAFF. The whole variable domain, filled in from reference TRBV5-1 and TRBJ1-1, reads KAGVTQTPRYLIKTRGQQVTLSCSPISGHRSVSWYQQTPGQGLQFLFEYFSETQRNKGNFPGRFSGRQFSNSRSEMNVSTLELGDSALYLCASSLGDSWVTEAFFGQGTRLTVV.

This CDR3 reads CASSRTGVGYGYTF. CDR3 sequence (DNA): TGTGCCAGCAGCCGGACAGGGGTGGGGTATGGCTACACCTTC. This rearrangement joins TRBV5-4 to TRBJ1-2; 9 bases are shared with TRBD1. The J segment lost 5 bases and the V segment lost 4 bases, leaving 6 bases of the junction unmatched. This CDR3 has 14 residues. In germline, CDR1 is SGHNT, CDR2 YYREEE (reference sequence).

This clone has only one observation. The chain combines TRBV4-1 with TRBJ2-5; 7 nucleotides align to TRBD1. V shed 4 bases, J shed 4 bases, and the junction held 9 bases outside the gene matches. This CDR3 is 15 amino acids long. CDR1 and CDR2 (germline): MGHRA, YSYEKL. CDR3 bases: TGCGCCAGCAGCCCCGGCCCCGACAGGGCAGAGACCCAGTACTTC. Its translation is CASSPGPDRAETQYF.

The rearrangement joins TRBV10-2 to TRBJ2-2; D perhaps matches TRBD1 (6 bases). The CDR3 has 14 residues. V was clipped by 8 bases and J by 2 bases, with 12 bases between them. Germline V gene lookup returns CDR1 WSHSY and CDR2 SAAADI. The CDR3, as DNA: TGCGCCAGCTGGGGGCAGGAAAACACCGGGGAGCTGTTTTTT. Its translation is CASWGQENTGELFF.

V usage is TRBV2 and J usage is TRBJ2-3; D perhaps matches TRBD2 (6 bases). The CDR3 runs 14 residues. The V gene lost 5 bases and the J gene lost 0 bases, with 9 bases spanning the gap. Germline V lookup: CDR1 SNHLY, CDR2 FYNNEI. CDR3 loop: CASSWTTSTDTQYF. In DNA form, the CDR3 reads TGTGCCAGCAGTTGGACTACTAGCACAGATACGCAGTATTTT.

This sequence joins TRBV18 and TRBJ2-1, with 7 bases identical to TRBD2. The junction had 3 bases not matched to a gene; V was cut back by 3 bases and J by 4 bases. Germline values: CDR1 KGHSH, CDR2 LQKENI. The CDR3 consists of 14 residues. CDR3 sequence: CASSPGGGYNEQFF. The CDR3 DNA reads TGTGCCAGCTCACCGGGGGGGGGATACAATGAGCAGTTCTTC.

This chain uses TRBV5-1 with TRBJ2-4; possibly TRBD1 for D (6 bases). Trimming took 5 bases from V and 4 from J, leaving 13 bases between them. Per germline, CDR1 SGHRS and CDR2 YFSETQ. This CDR3 comprises 14 residues. Written as DNA, the CDR3 is TGCGCCAGCAGTAGAGAGGGACAAAAAAACATTCAGTACTTC. Its translation is CASSREGQKNIQYF. Full variable domain (outside the CDR3, taken from reference TRBV5-1 and TRBJ2-4): KAGVTQTPRYLIKTRGQQVTLSCSPISGHRSVSWYQQTPGQGLQFLFEYFSETQRNKGNFPGRFSGRQFSNSRSEMNVSTLELGDSALYLCASSREGQKNIQYFGAGTRLSVL.

This rearrangement joins TRBV9 to TRBJ2-7; 10 positions match TRBD1. Looked up from germline, CDR1 is SGDLS and CDR2 is YYNGEE. The length of the CDR3 is 15 residues. V trimming: 0 bases; J trimming: 3 bases; junction bases outside the gene matches: 3. This CDR3 is CASSVGTGGYYEQYF. The CDR3 DNA sequence: TGTGCCAGCAGCGTAGGGACAGGGGGGTACTACGAGCAGTACTTC.

This chain uses TRBV10-3 with TRBJ1-1, with 11 positions matching TRBD1. Germline-derived CDR1 and CDR2 are ENHRY and SYGVKD. The J segment lost 5 bases and the V segment lost 0 bases, leaving 11 bases of the junction unmatched. The CDR3 is made up of 18 amino acids. CDR3 loop: CAISESEDSDRGRTEAFF. The CDR3 nucleotides read TGTGCCATCAGTGAGTCGGAAGACTCGGACAGGGGGCGAACTGAAGCTTTCTTT.

The chain joins TRBV7-9 to TRBJ2-1, with a possible D match to TRBD2 (5 bases). The length of the CDR3 is 14 residues. With 3 bases removed from V and 8 bases from J, the gap between germline ends came to 14 bases. From germline, CDR1 is SEHNR and CDR2 FQNEAQ (reference sequence). The CDR3 reads CASSFRTAIDEQFF. For the CDR3, the DNA is TGTGCCAGCAGCTTTCGGACTGCTATTGATGAGCAGTTCTTC. The whole variable domain, filled in from reference TRBV7-9 and TRBJ2-1, reads DTGVSQNPRHKITKRGQNVTFRCDPISEHNRLYWYRQTLGQGPEFLTYFQNEAQLEKSRLLSDRFSAERPKGSFSTLEIQRTEQGDSAMYLCASSFRTAIDEQFFGPGTRLTVL.